The text below deals with one T cell receptor beta chain. Its specificity is not known. These data belong to a study of T cells in Graves' hyperthyroidism and ophthalmopathy. Overall study results and limits: A model of 13 V-J features distinguished ophthalmopathy from stable hyperthyroidism.

RNA transcripts provided the source from which TCR beta CDR3 regions were amplified. Primed by the HTBI set, a first-round RT-PCR was run on the TCR CDR3. MiXCR, applied by TCRdb to the multiplex PCR reads, yields one record per CDR3 protein. The sample yields under 550,000 distinct CDR3 sequences, approximately 20% seen once. This CDR3 has 17 residues. The V end was cut by 0 bases, the J end by 4 bases, with 17 bases between. CDR1 is SGDLS and CDR2 is YYNGEE in the germline V gene. The source is a middle-aged man with Graves' ophthalmopathy. Source material: blood. The gene calls are TRBV9 and TRBJ2-1, with a tentative D call TRBD2 (6 bases). CDR3 sequence: CASSVATGGLGYNEQFF. DNA for the CDR3: TGTGCCAGCAGCGTAGCTACCGGGGGTTTAGGATACAATGAGCAGTTCTTC.